Each of the 16 T cell receptor beta chains below was sequenced from the same sample in a study of blood T cells in healthy people across ages. Then a second PCR, running roughly 7 to 11 cycles, was carried out with a sample-barcoded 5' primer and a J-beta primer mix. TCRdb reprocessed the 5' RACE reads with MiXCR, giving one entry per CDR3 protein. This table has under 950,000 distinct CDR3 sequences, 22% appearing once. The sample was blood. The receptors originated from a man between 65 and 85 years old in good health.

This sequence joins TRBV11-2 and TRBJ2-5, with 7 bases that match TRBD1. The J call is doubtful: the DNA matches TRBJ2-7 better. The CDR3 runs 15 residues. CDR1 is SGHAT and CDR2 is FQNNGV in the germline V gene. The CDR3 loop is CASSRAGTDNYEQYF. The DNA for the CDR3 is TGTGCCAGCAGCCGGGCCGGGACAGATAACTACGAGCAGTACTTC.

This clonotype occurred a few times. This chain links TRBV7-9 with TRBJ2-2; 13 bases line up with TRBD2. V shed 4 bases and J 5 bases; nucleotides not matched to a gene: 10. Germline-derived CDR1 and CDR2 are SEHNR and FQNEAQ (reference sequence). The CDR3 sequence is 18 residues long. The CDR3 coding sequence is TGTGCCAGCAGCTCCAGACTAGCGGGAGGCCCGGAAACCGGGGAGCTGTTTTTT. Amino acid sequence: CASSSRLAGGPETGELFF.

This clonotype was detected only a few times. This sequence joins TRBV20-1 and TRBJ2-5; possibly TRBD2 for D (5 bases). V lost 3 bases and J 4 bases, leaving 6 bases between the germline ends. The CDR3 extends over 11 amino acids. Germline assignment: CDR1 DFQATT and CDR2 SNEGSKA (reference sequence). Here the CDR3 reads CSASGIETQYF. The CDR3 region has the DNA TGCAGTGCTAGCGGGATAGAGACCCAGTACTTC.

The rearrangement uses TRBV20-1 and TRBJ2-5; 7 nucleotides line up with TRBD2. The J call could be wrong; TRBJ2-1 is a better fit for the DNA end. This CDR3 is 16 amino acids long. Per the germline V gene, CDR1 is DFQATT and CDR2 is SNEGSKA (reference sequence). Here the CDR3 reads CSARDNSGRAVNEQFF. CDR3 in DNA: TGCAGTGCTAGAGATAATTCGGGGAGGGCCGTCAATGAGCAGTTCTTC.

This clonotype appeared a few times. V is TRBV14 and J is TRBJ2-3; D not certain. V was shortened by 1 base and J by 2 bases, with 13 bases between the two germline ends. CDR3 size: 16 residues. The germline gives CDR1 SGHDN, CDR2 FVKESK. This CDR3 is CASSQGANRITDTQYF. For the CDR3, the DNA is TGTGCCAGCAGCCAAGGGGCGAACAGAATCACAGATACGCAGTATTTT.

This chain connects TRBV7-9 to TRBJ1-1; D call uncertain. Germline CDR1 SEHNR, CDR2 FQNEAQ (reference sequence). This CDR3 comprises 15 residues. The V end was cut by 5 bases, the J end by 8 bases, with 21 bases between. Written as DNA, the CDR3 is TGTGCCAGCAGCCCAAACGGGCCGCGATTCGGAGAAGCTTTCTTT. Encoded protein: CASSPNGPRFGEAFF.

This clonotype has a handful of counts. This rearrangement joins TRBV12-3 or TRBV12-4 to TRBJ1-6; D is unclear. The CDR3 consists of 12 residues. The V and J ends lost 10 bases and 7 bases respectively, with 11 bases between them. The CDR3 DNA follows: TGTGCCACCCGTTTGGAGAATTCACCCCTCCACTTT. Its translation: CATRLENSPLHF.

This chain connects TRBV24-1 to TRBJ2-1; 14 nucleotides agree with TRBD2. This CDR3 spans 15 amino acids. Germline loops: CDR1 KGHDR, CDR2 SFDVKD. V shed 2 bases and J 7 bases; nucleotides not matched to a gene: 0. The CDR3 protein is CATSDWTSGRNEQFF. In DNA form, the CDR3 reads TGTGCCACCAGTGATTGGACTAGCGGGAGGAATGAGCAGTTCTTC.

This clonotype was recorded a few times. J is TRBJ2-1 and V is TRBV5-1, with D perhaps TRBD2 (7 bases). Germline values: CDR1 SGHRS, CDR2 YFSETQ. Trimming took 4 bases from V and 9 from J, leaving 14 bases between them. There are 13 residues in the CDR3. The chain's CDR3 is CASSRGEGSEQFF. The CDR3 bases are TGCGCCAGCAGCAGGGGGGAGGGGAGTGAGCAGTTCTTC.

The chain employs TRBV18 and TRBJ2-7; TRBD1 aligns across 11 bases. Trimming at V came to 4 bases and at J to 7 bases, leaving 9 bases not matched to a gene. The CDR3 is made up of 15 amino acids. The germline gives CDR1 KGHSH, CDR2 LQKENI. The CDR3 DNA is TGTGCCAGCTCACTCACCGGGACAGGGGGTGGAGAGCAGTACGTC. It yields the protein CASSLTGTGGGEQYV.

This clonotype was seen ten or more times. The rearrangement joins TRBV9 to TRBJ1-4; 12 bases match TRBD1. This CDR3 has 14 amino acids. V shed 4 bases and J 8 bases; nucleotides not matched to a gene: 3. The germline CDR1 and CDR2 sequences are SGDLS and YYNGEE. The DNA for the CDR3 is TGTGCCAGCAGCTCCGGGACAGGGGGCGAAAAACTGTTTTTT. Protein: CASSSGTGGEKLFF.

The rearrangement uses TRBV20-1 and TRBJ2-1; D possibly corresponds to TRBD1 (5 bases). In germline, CDR1 is DFQATT, CDR2 SNEGSKA (reference sequence). CDR3 length: 12 residues. This CDR3 reads CRLGAGYNEQFF. CDR3 DNA: TGCAGGCTTGGGGCAGGGTACAATGAGCAGTTCTTC.

The chain uses TRBV27 and TRBJ1-5, with D unresolved. V gave up 4 bases and J gave up 6 bases, with 7 bases separating them. Germline-derived CDR1 and CDR2 are MNHEY and SMNVEV (reference sequence). The CDR3 covers 12 residues. The chain's CDR3 is CASSSPPQPQHF. CDR3 nucleotide sequence: TGTGCCAGCAGTTCCCCCCCTCAGCCCCAGCATTTT.

This clonotype occurred a few times. The chain carries TRBV6-6 and TRBJ2-5; tentatively, D is TRBD2 (6 bases). From germline, CDR1 is MNHNY and CDR2 SVGAGI (reference sequence). Trimming took 7 bases from V and 0 from J, leaving 12 bases between them. The CDR3 covers 14 residues. CDR3 loop: CASMGGKYQETQYF. Written as DNA, the CDR3 is TGTGCCAGCATGGGAGGAAAATACCAAGAGACCCAGTACTTC.

This sequence joins TRBV30 and TRBJ1-5, with 7 bases lining up with TRBD1. The germline V gene has CDR1 GTSNPN and CDR2 SVGIG (reference sequence). V gave up 2 bases and J gave up 6 bases; unmatched junction bases: 4. CDR3 length: 13 residues. CDR3 nucleotide sequence: TGTGCCTGGAGTTTCACAGGGGTTCAGCCCCAGCATTTT. It is translated as CAWSFTGVQPQHF.

CDR3 bases: TGCAGCGCCGTACTAGCTGAGACCCAGTACTTC. Its translation: CSAVLAETQYF. This chain connects TRBV29-1 to TRBJ2-5; D is perhaps TRBD2 (6 bases). Trimming took 7 bases from V and 5 from J, leaving 11 bases between them. The CDR3 has 11 amino acids. Germline values: CDR1 SQVTM, CDR2 ANQGSEA.